The source of this T cell receptor (beta chain) is a study of OX40 agonist ivuxolimab in advanced cancers. The data were produced by immunoSEQ multiplex PCR, yet TCRdb's version contains in-frame clones alone and is incomplete. The sample has about 7,000 clones, approximately 80% seen once. This CDR3 is 12 amino acids long. From germline, CDR1 is LNHDA and CDR2 SQIVND (reference sequence). V trimming: 10 bases; J trimming: 4 bases; junction bases outside the gene matches: 6. V usage is TRBV19 and J usage is TRBJ1-2; 7 bases agree with TRBD1. Material: CD4+ or CD8+ T cells sorted from blood, obtained in a trial of the OX40 agonist ivuxolimab. The TCR comes from an adult with an advanced solid tumor such as melanoma, head and neck, liver or kidney cancer. CDR3 in DNA: TGTGCCACCAGGGACAGCTTCTATGGCTACACCTTC. It is translated as CATRDSFYGYTF.